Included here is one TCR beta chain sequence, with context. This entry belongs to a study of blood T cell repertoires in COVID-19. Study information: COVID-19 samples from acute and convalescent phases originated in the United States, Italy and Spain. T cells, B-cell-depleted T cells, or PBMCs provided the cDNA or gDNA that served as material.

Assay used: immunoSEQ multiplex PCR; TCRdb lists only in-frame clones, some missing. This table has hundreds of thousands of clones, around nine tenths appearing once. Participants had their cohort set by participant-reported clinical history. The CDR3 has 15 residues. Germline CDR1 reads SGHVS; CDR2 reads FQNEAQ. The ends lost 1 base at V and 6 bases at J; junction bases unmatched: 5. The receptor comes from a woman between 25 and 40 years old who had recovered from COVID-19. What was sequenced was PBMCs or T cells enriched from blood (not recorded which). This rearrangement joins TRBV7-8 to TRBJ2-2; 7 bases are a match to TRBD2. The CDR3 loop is CASSLVAGVSGELFF. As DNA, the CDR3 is TGTGCCAGCAGCTTAGTCGCGGGAGTGTCCGGGGAGCTGTTTTTT.